This is a list of T cell receptor beta chains from one sample in a study of blood T cell repertoires in COVID-19. TCRdb's table, derived via immunoSEQ multiplex PCR, lists solely in-frame clones and lacks some. The sample lists about 140,000 clones; around nine tenths were seen once. Material: peripheral blood. The receptors come from a woman aged 40-49 years with acute or convalescent COVID-19. The CDR3 runs from the conserved cysteine through the conserved F or W. D genes are given only for firm matches. The size field is filled for only some rows; it gives once, few, many or a size class.

clone_size,v_call,j_call,d_call,cdr3_aa,cdr3_nt
NA,TRBV19,TRBJ1-1,NA,CASSKQLHTEAFF,TGTGCCAGTAGTAAGCAACTGCACACTGAAGCTTTCTTT
NA,TRBV5-4,TRBJ1-2,TRBD1,CASSLEGTGTYTF,TGTGCCAGCAGCTTGGAGGGGACAGGGACATACACCTTC
NA,TRBV30,TRBJ1-1,NA,CAWSVQPNTEAFF,TGTGCCTGGAGTGTACAACCTAACACTGAAGCTTTCTTT
NA,TRBV2,TRBJ1-4,NA,CATVGGGETEKLFF,TGTGCCACCGTCGGGGGTGGAGAAACCGAAAAACTGTTTTTT
NA,TRBV11-1,TRBJ1-6,NA,CASRLTGGHSPLHF,TGTGCCAGCAGGTTGACAGGAGGTCATTCACCCCTCCACTTT
once,TRBV7-8,TRBJ2-2,NA,CASSPPRFTGELFF,TGTGCCAGCAGCCCACCTAGGTTTACCGGGGAGCTGTTTTTT
NA,TRBV30,TRBJ2-7,NA,CAWTPHGVSYEQYF,TGTGCCTGGACCCCGCACGGGGTTTCCTACGAGCAGTACTTC
NA,TRBV12-3/TRBV12-4,TRBJ1-5,NA,CASSLGGGAQHF,TGTGCCAGCAGTTTAGGTGGCGGGGCCCAGCATTTT
NA,TRBV5-4,TRBJ2-3,TRBD2,CASSLGLAADTQYF,TGTGCCAGCAGCTTGGGACTAGCGGCAGATACGCAGTATTTT
NA,TRBV7-2,TRBJ1-2,NA,CASSLSLYGYTF,TGTGCCAGCAGCTTATCCCTCTATGGCTACACCTTC
NA,TRBV27,TRBJ2-7,NA,CASTGGLAPYEQYF,TGTGCCAGCACCGGCGGGCTAGCACCCTACGAGCAGTACTTC
NA,TRBV4-2,TRBJ2-1,TRBD2,CASSQGISTSGTGEQFF,TGTGCCAGCAGCCAAGGGATAAGTACTAGCGGGACTGGTGAGCAGTTCTTC